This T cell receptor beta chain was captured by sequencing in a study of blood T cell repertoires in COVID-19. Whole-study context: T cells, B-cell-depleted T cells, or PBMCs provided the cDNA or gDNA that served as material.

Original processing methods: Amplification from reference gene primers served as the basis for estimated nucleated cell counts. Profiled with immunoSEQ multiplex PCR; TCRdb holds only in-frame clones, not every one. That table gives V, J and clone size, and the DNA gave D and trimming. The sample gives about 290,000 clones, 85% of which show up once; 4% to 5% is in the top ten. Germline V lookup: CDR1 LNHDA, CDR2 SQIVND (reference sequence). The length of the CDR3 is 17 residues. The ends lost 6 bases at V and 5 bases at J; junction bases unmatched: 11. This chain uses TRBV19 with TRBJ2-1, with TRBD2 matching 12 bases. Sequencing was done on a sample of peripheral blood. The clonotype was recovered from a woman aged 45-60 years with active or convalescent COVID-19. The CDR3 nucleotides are TGTGCCAGTAGGAATAGGGGGCTAGCGGGAGGGAACAATGAGCAGTTCTTC. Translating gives CASRNRGLAGGNNEQFF.